This T cell receptor beta chain was sequenced for a study of cytomegalovirus exposure and HLA in healthy donors. In the PCR, 60 Vbeta and 13 Jbeta primers were used. Libraries were prepared by immunoSEQ multiplex PCR; TCRdb keeps only in-frame clonotypes and omits some of them. The sample carries roughly 80,000 clones, approximately 60% recorded once. V lost 1 base and J 4 bases, leaving 10 bases between the germline ends. CDR1 and CDR2 from the germline V gene are SGHVS and FQNEAQ. The CDR3 has 14 amino acids. This clone was recorded only once. Its antigen is still unknown. Whole-study results and caveats: Later analysis demonstrated an association between a missense DCLRE1C variant and TCR beta V- and J-gene trimming. In a later analysis, across HLA loci, associated TCR counts were highest for DRB1, lowest for HLA-C. Fewer N-insertions (relative to the approximately 700-donor mean) were reportedly seen in an Asian-associated ancestry cluster in a later analysis. Judged likely to be a sequencing artifact was a cluster of highly shared sequence variants.

The sequenced sample was PBMCs. This TCR derives from a male donor in good health and CMV-seropositive. The chain has TRBV7-8 and TRBJ1-2; a weak D match, TRBD1 (6 bases). The CDR3 region has the DNA TGTGCCAGCAGCTTAGAGGGGGAGGGCTATGGCTACACCTTC. Translating it yields CASSLEGEGYGYTF.